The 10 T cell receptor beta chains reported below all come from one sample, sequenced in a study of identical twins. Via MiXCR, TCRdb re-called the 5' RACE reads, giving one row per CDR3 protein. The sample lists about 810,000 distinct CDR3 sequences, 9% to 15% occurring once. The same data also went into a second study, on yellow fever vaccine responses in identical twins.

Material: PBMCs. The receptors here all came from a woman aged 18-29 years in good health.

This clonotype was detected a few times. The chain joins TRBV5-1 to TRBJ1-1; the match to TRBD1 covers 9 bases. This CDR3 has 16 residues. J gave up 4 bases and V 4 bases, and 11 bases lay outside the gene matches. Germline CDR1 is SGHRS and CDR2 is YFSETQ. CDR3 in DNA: TGCGCCAGCAGCCCTGACAGGGGGATTGTGTTCACTGAAGCTTTCTTT. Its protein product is CASSPDRGIVFTEAFF.

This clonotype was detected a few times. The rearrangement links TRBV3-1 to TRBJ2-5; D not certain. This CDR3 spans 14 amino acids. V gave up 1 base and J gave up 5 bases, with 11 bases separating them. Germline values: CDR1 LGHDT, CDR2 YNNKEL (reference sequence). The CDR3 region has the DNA TGTGCCAGCAGCCAAGTTGGCGAGTATGAGACCCAGTACTTC. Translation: CASSQVGEYETQYF.

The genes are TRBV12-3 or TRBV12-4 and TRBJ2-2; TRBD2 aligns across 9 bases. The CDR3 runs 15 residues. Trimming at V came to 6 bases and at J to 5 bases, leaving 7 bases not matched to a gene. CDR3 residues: CASSLATSGTGELFF. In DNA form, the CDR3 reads TGTGCCAGCAGCCTTGCGACTAGCGGAACCGGGGAGCTGTTTTTT.

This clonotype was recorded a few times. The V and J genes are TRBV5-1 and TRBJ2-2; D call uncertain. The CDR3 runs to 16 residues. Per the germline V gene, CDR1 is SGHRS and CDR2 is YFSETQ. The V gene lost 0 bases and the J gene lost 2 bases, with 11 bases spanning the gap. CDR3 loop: CASSLEGPLNTGELFF. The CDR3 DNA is TGCGCCAGCAGCTTGGAAGGTCCACTAAACACCGGGGAGCTGTTTTTT.

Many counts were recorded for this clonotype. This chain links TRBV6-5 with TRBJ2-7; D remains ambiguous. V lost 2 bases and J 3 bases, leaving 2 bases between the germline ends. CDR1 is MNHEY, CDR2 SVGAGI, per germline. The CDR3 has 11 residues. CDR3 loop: CASSYNYEQYF. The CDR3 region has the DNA TGTGCCAGCAGTTACAACTACGAGCAGTACTTC.

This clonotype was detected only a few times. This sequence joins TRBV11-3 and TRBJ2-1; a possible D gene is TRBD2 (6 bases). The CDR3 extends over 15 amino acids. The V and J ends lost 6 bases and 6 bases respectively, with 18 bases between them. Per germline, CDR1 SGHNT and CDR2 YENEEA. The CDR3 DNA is TGTGCCAGCAGGAGTGTTGTAGCGGAGACCAATGAGCAGTTCTTC. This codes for CASRSVVAETNEQFF.

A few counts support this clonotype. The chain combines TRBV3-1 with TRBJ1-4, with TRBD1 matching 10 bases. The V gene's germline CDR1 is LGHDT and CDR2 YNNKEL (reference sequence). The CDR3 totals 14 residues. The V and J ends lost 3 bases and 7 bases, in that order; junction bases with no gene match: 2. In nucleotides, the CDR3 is TGTGCCAGCAGCCACCGGGACAGGGGTGAAAAACTGTTTTTT. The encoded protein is CASSHRDRGEKLFF. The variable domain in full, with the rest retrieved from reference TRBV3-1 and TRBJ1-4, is DTAVSQTPKYLVTQMGNDKSIKCEQNLGHDTMYWYKQDSKKFLKIMFSYNNKELIINETVPNRFSPKSPDKAHLNLHINSLELGDSAVYFCASSHRDRGEKLFFGSGTQLSVL.

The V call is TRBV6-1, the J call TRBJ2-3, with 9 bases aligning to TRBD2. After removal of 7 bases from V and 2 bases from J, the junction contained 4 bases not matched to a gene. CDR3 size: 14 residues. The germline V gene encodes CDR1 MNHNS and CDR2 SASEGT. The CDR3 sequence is CASKSSGDTDTQYF. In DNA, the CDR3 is TGTGCCAGCAAATCTAGCGGGGACACAGATACGCAGTATTTT.

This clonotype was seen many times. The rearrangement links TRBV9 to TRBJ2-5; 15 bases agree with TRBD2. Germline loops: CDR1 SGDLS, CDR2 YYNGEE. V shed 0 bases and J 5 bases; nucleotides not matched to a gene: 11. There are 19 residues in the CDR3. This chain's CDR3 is CASSVVFEGTSGRKETQYF. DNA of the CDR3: TGTGCCAGCAGCGTAGTCTTTGAGGGGACTAGCGGGAGGAAGGAGACCCAGTACTTC.

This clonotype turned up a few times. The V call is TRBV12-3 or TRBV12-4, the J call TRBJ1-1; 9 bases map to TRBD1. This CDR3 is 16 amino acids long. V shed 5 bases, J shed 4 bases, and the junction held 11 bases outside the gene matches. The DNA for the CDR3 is TGTGCCAGCAGTCTACAGGGGGCGCGAAGTTCCACTGAAGCTTTCTTT. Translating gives CASSLQGARSSTEAFF.